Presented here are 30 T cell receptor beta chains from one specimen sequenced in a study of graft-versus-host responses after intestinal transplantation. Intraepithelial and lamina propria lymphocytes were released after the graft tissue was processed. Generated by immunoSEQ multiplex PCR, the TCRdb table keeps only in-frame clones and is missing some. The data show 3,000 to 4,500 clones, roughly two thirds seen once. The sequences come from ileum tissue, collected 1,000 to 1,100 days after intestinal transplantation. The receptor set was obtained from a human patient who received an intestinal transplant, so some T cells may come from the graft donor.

The CDR3 protein is CASSQRGNQPQHF. CDR3 sequence (DNA): TGTGCCAGCAGCCAACGTGGCAATCAGCCCCAGCATTTT. This chain connects TRBV16 to TRBJ1-5; no definite D call. Germline CDR1 is KGHSY and CDR2 is FQNENV. Trimming removed 2 bases at V and 2 bases at J, with 4 bases between. The CDR3 length is 13 residues.

The CDR3 region has the DNA TGTGCCAGCAGCTTACAGTCCGGCGGCACGACAGATACGCAGTATTTT. This sequence encodes CASSLQSGGTTDTQYF. The chain combines TRBV13 with TRBJ2-3; D remains unclear. The germline V gene encodes CDR1 PRHDT and CDR2 FYEKMQ (reference sequence). V lost 2 bases and J 3 bases, leaving 15 bases between the germline ends. This CDR3 contains 16 residues.

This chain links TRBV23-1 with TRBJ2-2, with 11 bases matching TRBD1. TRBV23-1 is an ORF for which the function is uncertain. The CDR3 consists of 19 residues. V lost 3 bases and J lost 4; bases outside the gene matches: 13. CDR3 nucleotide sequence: TGCGCCAGCAGTCACCCATGGACAGGGGGCTTTGGGGCCACCGGGGAGCTGTTTTTT. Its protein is CASSHPWTGGFGATGELFF.

The CDR3 protein is CASWGPTTQYF. DNA of the CDR3: TGTGCCAGCTGGGGTCCCACTACGCAGTATTTT. J is TRBJ2-3 and V is TRBV28; no clear D gene. The CDR3 has 11 amino acids. Trimming removed 8 bases at V and 8 bases at J, with 11 bases between. Germline CDR1 MDHEN, CDR2 SYDVKM. Variable domain in full (rest from reference TRBV28 and TRBJ2-3): DVKVTQSSRYLVKRTGEKVFLECVQDMDHENMFWYRQDPGLGLRLIYFSYDVKMKEKGDIPEGYSVSREKKERFSLILESASTNQTSMYLCASWGPTTQYFGPGTRLTVL.

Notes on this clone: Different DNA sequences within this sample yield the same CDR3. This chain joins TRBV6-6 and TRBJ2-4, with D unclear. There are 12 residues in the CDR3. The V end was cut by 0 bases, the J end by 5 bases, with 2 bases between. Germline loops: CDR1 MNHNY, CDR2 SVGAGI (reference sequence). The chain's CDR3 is CASSYSENIQYF. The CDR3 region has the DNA TGTGCCAGCAGTTACTCAGAAAACATTCAGTACTTC.

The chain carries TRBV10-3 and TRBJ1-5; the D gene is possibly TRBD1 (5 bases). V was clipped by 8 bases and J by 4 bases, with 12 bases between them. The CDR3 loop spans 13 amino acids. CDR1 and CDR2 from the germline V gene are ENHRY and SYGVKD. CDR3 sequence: CAIRDGNNQPQHF. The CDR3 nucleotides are TGTGCCATCCGGGACGGCAATAATCAGCCCCAGCATTTT.

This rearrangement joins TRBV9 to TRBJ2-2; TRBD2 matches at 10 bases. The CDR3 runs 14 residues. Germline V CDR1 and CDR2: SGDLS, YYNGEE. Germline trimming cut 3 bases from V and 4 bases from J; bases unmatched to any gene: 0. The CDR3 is CASSASGSTGELFF. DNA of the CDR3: TGTGCCAGCAGCGCTAGCGGGAGCACCGGGGAGCTGTTTTTT.

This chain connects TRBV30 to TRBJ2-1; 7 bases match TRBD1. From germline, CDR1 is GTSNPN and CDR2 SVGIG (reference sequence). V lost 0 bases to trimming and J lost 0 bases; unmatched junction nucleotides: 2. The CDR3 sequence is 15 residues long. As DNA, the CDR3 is TGTGCCTGGAGTGTACAGGGGACCTCCTACAATGAGCAGTTCTTC. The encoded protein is CAWSVQGTSYNEQFF.

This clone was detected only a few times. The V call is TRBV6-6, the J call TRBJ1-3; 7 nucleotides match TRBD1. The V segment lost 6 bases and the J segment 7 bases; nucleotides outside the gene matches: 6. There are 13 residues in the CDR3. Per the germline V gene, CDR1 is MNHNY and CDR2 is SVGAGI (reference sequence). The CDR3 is CASSPTGQNTIYF. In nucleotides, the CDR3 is TGTGCCAGCAGCCCGACAGGGCAGAACACCATATATTTT.

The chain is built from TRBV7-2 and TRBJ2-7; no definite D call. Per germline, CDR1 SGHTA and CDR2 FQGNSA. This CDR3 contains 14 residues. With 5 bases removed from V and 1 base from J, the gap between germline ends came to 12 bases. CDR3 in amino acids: CASSQDKGSYEQYF. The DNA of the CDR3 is TGTGCCAGCAGCCAAGACAAGGGATCCTACGAGCAGTACTTC.

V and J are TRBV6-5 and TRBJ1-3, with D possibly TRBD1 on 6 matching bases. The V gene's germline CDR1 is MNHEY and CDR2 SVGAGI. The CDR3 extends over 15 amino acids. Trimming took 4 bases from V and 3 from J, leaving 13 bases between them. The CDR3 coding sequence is TGTGCCAGCAGTTCTAGAGGGGGGAATGGAAACACCATATATTTT. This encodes CASSSRGGNGNTIYF.

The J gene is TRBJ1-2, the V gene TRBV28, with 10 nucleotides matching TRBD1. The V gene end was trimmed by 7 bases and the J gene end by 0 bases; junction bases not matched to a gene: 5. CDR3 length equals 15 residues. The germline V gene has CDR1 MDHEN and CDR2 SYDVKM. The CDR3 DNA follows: TGTGCCAGCACTCCGGACAGGGGGTCTAACTATGGCTACACCTTC. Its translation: CASTPDRGSNYGYTF.

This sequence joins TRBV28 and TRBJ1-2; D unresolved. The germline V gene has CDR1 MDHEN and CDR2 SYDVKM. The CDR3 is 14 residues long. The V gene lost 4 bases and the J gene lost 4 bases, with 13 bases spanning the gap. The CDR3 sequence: CASSSSLNPYGYTF. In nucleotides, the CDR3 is TGTGCCAGCAGTTCCTCATTGAACCCCTATGGCTACACCTTC.

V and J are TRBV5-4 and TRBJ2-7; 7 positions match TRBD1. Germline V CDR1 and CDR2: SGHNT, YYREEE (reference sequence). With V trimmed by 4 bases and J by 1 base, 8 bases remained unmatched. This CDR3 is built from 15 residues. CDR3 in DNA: TGTGCCAGCAGCCCCGGGACAGAAGTATCCTACGAGCAGTACTTC. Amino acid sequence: CASSPGTEVSYEQYF.

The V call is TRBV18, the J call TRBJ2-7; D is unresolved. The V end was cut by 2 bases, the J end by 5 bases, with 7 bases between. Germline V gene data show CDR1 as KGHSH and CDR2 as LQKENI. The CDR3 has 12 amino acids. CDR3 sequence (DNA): TGTGCCAGCTCACCAAAAAAAAACGAGCAGTACGTC. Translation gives CASSPKKNEQYV.

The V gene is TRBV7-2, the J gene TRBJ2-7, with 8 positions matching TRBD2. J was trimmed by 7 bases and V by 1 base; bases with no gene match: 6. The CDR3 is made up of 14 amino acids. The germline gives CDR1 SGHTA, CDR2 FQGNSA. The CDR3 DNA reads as TGTGCCAGCAGCTTAGGCGGGGGGATCGTGGAGCAGTACGTC. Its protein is CASSLGGGIVEQYV.

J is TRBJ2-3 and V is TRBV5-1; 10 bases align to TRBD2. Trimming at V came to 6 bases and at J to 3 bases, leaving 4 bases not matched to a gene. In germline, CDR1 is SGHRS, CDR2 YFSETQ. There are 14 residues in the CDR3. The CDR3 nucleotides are TGCGCCAGCAAGCGGGAGGGTAGGACAGATACGCAGTATTTT. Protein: CASKREGRTDTQYF.

The CDR3 DNA reads as TGTGCCAGCAGTTCCAGGGGGTGGAATCAGCCCCAGCATTTT. This translates into CASSSRGWNQPQHF. V and J are TRBV28 and TRBJ1-5; 7 bases match TRBD1. The CDR3 loop spans 14 amino acids. CDR1 is MDHEN and CDR2 is SYDVKM in the germline V gene. Germline trimming cut 4 bases from V and 4 bases from J; bases unmatched to any gene: 4.

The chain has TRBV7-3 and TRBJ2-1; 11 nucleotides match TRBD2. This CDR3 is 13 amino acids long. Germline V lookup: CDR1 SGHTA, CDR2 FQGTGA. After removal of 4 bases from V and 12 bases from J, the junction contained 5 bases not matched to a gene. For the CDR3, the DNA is TGTGCCAGCAGCTCCTCTCTAGCGGGGGGGCAGTTCTTC. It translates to CASSSSLAGGQFF.

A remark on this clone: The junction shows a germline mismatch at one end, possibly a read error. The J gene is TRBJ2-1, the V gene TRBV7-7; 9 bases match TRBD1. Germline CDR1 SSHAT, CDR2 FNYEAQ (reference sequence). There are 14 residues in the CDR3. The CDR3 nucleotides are TGTGCTAGCAGCATCCGGGACAGGGAGACAGAGCAGTTCTTC. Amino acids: CASSIRDRETEQFF.

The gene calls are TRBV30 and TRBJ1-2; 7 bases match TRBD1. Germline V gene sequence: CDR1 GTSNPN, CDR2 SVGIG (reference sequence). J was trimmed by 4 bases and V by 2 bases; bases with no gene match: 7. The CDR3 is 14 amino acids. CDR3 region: CAWSPGTDSYGYTF. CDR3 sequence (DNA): TGTGCCTGGAGTCCGGGGACAGACTCCTATGGCTACACCTTC.

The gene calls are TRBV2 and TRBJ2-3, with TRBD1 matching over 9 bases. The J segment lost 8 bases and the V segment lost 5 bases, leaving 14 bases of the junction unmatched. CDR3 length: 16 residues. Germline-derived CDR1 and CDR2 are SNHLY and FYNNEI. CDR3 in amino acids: CASSRDPTGGGSTQYF. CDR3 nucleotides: TGTGCCAGCAGTAGAGACCCGACAGGGGGAGGGAGTACGCAGTATTTT.

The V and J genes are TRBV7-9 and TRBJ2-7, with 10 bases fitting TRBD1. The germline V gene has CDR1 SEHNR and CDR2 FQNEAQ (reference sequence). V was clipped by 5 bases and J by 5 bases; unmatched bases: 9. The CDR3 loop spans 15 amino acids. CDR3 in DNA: TGTGCCAGCAGCGAACCGACCGGGACAGGGGACGAGCAGTACTTC. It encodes CASSEPTGTGDEQYF. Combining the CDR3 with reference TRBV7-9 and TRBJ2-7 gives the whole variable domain DTGVSQNPRHKITKRGQNVTFRCDPISEHNRLYWYRQTLGQGPEFLTYFQNEAQLEKSRLLSDRFSAERPKGSFSTLEIQRTEQGDSAMYLCASSEPTGTGDEQYFGPGTRLTVT.

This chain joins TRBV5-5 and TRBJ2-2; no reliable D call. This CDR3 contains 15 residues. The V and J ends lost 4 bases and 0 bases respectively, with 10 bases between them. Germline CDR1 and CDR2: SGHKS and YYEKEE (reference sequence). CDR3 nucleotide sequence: TGTGCCAGCAGCGCACTATCCGCGAACACCGGGGAGCTGTTTTTT. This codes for CASSALSANTGELFF.

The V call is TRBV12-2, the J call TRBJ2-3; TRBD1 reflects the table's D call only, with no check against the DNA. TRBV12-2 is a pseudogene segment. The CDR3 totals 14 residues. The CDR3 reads CASRLNRETDTQYF. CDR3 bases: TGTGCAAGTCGCTTAAACAGGGAAACAGATACGCAGTATTTT.

The CDR3 reads CASSHQGTDSYEQYF. The CDR3 DNA reads TGTGCCAGCAGCCATCAGGGGACAGACTCGTACGAGCAGTACTTC. This chain links TRBV27 with TRBJ2-7; 7 nucleotides match TRBD1. Germline V CDR1 and CDR2: MNHEY, SMNVEV (reference sequence). V dropped 6 bases and J dropped 4; count of bases not matched to a gene: 12. CDR3 size: 15 residues.

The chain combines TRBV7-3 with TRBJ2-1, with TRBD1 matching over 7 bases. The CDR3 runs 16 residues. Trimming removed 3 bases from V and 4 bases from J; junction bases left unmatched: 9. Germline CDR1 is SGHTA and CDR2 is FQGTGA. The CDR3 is CASSLTDRVGYNEQFF. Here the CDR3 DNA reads TGTGCCAGCAGCTTGACAGACAGGGTTGGTTACAATGAGCAGTTCTTC.

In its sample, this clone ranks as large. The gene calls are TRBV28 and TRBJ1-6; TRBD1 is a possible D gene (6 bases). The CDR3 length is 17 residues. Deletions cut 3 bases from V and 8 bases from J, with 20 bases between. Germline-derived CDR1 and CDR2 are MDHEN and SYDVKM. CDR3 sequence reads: CASSLPLTGTGDSPLHF. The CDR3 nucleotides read TGTGCCAGCAGTTTGCCCCTGACAGGTACCGGGGATTCACCCCTCCACTTT.

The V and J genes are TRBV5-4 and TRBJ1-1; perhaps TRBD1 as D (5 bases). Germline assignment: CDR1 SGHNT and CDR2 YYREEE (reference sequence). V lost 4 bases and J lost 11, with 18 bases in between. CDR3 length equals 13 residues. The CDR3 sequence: CASSPRGALVAFF. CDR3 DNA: TGTGCCAGCAGCCCAAGGGGCGCACTAGTGGCTTTCTTT.

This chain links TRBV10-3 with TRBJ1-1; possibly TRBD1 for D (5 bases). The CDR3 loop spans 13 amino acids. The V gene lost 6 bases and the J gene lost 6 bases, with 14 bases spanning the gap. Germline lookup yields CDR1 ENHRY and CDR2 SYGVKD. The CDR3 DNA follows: TGTGCCATCAGGGACGGGACGGACCCTGAAGCTTTCTTT. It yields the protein CAIRDGTDPEAFF.